This T cell receptor (beta chain) was sequenced in a study of T cell repertoires in cytomegalovirus infection. At the level of the study: Carrying CMV and the relevant HLA type showed in public TCR beta signatures. General study results and limits: Frequencies of public TCR beta families were cumulated, and this identified carriers of CMV plus the relevant HLA. HLA-C-restricted, CMV-specific TCR beta clonotypes were dominant ex vivo.

TCRdb fed the reads into MiXCR, producing one record per CDR3 protein. The table shows around 180,000 distinct CDR3 sequences, with roughly 20% occurring only once. This CDR3 spans 17 amino acids. Germline V CDR1 and CDR2: MDHEN, SYDVKM. Trimming took 2 bases from V and 3 from J, leaving 16 bases between them. This clonotype was seen ten or more times. Its antigen is as yet unknown. Material: PBMCs. The source of this sequence is a human donor in good health (CMV status not recorded). Some clones in this sample may be carry-over from other donors' samples. The chain joins TRBV28 to TRBJ2-2; tentatively, D is TRBD1 (6 bases). The CDR3 sequence: CASSLIYPGEYTGELFF. The CDR3 bases are TGTGCCAGCAGTTTAATTTATCCAGGGGAGTACACCGGGGAGCTGTTTTTT.